This T cell receptor beta chain was retrieved from a study of post-analysis software for immune sequencing data. Prepared libraries of TCR beta cDNA carried unique molecular identifiers. TCRdb itself ran the PCR reads through MiXCR, one entry per CDR3 protein. Counted here are approximately 690,000 distinct CDR3 sequences, approximately 59% occurring once; the ten biggest clones make up approximately 10%. As to this clonotype: Its specificity is not known.

Broader study findings: Patients used roughly five TRBV segments, including TRBV5-6, TRBV5-1 and TRBV20-1, more often than controls.

V lost 10 bases to trimming and J lost 3 bases; unmatched junction nucleotides: 13. This CDR3 is 14 amino acids long. Germline V gene lookup returns CDR1 SGHKS and CDR2 YYEKEE (reference sequence). The receptor was derived from a girl aged 2-10 years with multiple sclerosis. Sequenced material: blood. The rearrangement links TRBV5-5 to TRBJ2-7; 7 nucleotides match TRBD2. CDR3 nucleotide sequence: TGTGCCTCCCAAGGGGCGCTAGCGGTCTACGAGCAGTACTTC. Encoded protein: CASQGALAVYEQYF.